These T cell receptor beta chains were read from a single sample in a study of T cells in Graves' hyperthyroidism and ophthalmopathy. TCRdb re-called the multiplex PCR reads with MiXCR, one entry per CDR3 protein. This table holds hundreds of thousands of distinct CDR3 sequences, 45% found once. The sample taken for sequencing was peripheral blood or thyroid tissue (not recorded which). The receptor set was obtained from an adult man with Graves' disease, either hyperthyroidism or ophthalmopathy (not recorded which). Each CDR3 is given with its conserved first and last residue. The D gene is left open where the match is weak. Only part of the rows carry a size: once, few, many, or a class if the clone is expanded.

D: TRBD1
size: many
V: TRBV7-2
J: TRBJ1-2
CDR3: CASSSEQGLHGYTF
DNA: TGTGCCAGCAGCTCAGAACAGGGGCTACATGGCTACACCTTC

D: .
size: many
V: TRBV29-1
J: TRBJ2-5
CDR3: CSVETQYF
DNA: TGCAGCGTCGAGACCCAGTACTTC

D: .
size: many
V: TRBV2
J: TRBJ2-7
CDR3: CASSLYEQYF
DNA: TGTGCCAGCAGCCTCTACGAGCAGTACTTC

D: .
size: .
V: TRBV25-1
J: TRBJ1-5
CDR3: CASSAPGTTSNQPQHF
DNA: TGTGCCAGCAGTGCTCCCGGGACCACTAGCAATCAGCCCCAGCATTTT

D: .
size: .
V: TRBV11-1
J: TRBJ1-1
CDR3: CASSLPLRDMNTEAFF
DNA: TGTGCCAGCAGCTTGCCACTCAGGGATATGAACACTGAAGCTTTCTTT

D: TRBD1
size: few
V: TRBV5-1
J: TRBJ1-4
CDR3: CASSPTTGAVNEKLFF
DNA: TGCGCCAGCAGCCCGACGACAGGGGCCGTAAATGAAAAACTGTTTTTT

D: .
size: .
V: TRBV20-1
J: TRBJ1-4
CDR3: CSASRDWNEKLFF
DNA: TGCAGTGCTAGCCGGGACTGGAATGAAAAACTGTTTTTT

D: TRBD1
size: few
V: TRBV29-1
J: TRBJ1-3
CDR3: CSVFDRGSGNTIYF
DNA: TGCAGCGTTTTTGACAGGGGCTCTGGAAACACCATATATTTT

D: .
size: many
V: TRBV7-9
J: TRBJ1-2
CDR3: CASSALRGDYGYTF
DNA: TGTGCCAGCAGCGCCCTGAGGGGGGACTATGGCTACACCTTC

D: .
size: .
V: TRBV10-3
J: TRBJ1-1
CDR3: CASSEVGLSNTEAFF
DNA: TGTGCCAGCAGTGAAGTAGGTCTGTCGAACACTGAAGCTTTCTTT

D: .
size: many
V: TRBV2
J: TRBJ1-6
CDR3: CASSVRGENSPLHF
DNA: TGTGCCAGCAGTGTTCGGGGCGAGAATTCACCCCTCCACTTT

D: .
size: few
V: TRBV12-3/TRBV12-4
J: TRBJ1-5
CDR3: CASSSDGGWSQHF
DNA: TGTGCCAGCAGTTCGGACGGTGGATGGTCCCAGCATTTT

D: .
size: .
V: TRBV2
J: TRBJ2-1
CDR3: CASREIQGSYNEQFF
DNA: TGTGCCAGCAGAGAAATACAGGGAAGTTACAATGAGCAGTTCTTC

D: .
size: once
V: TRBV10-3
J: TRBJ1-4
CDR3: CAWRSAQANEKLFF
DNA: TGTGCCTGGAGATCCGCACAGGCGAATGAAAAACTGTTTTTT

D: .
size: many
V: TRBV7-2
J: TRBJ2-7
CDR3: CASSTDRDLTYEQYF
DNA: TGTGCCAGCAGTACCGACCGGGACCTGACCTACGAGCAGTACTTC

D: .
size: many
V: TRBV7-2
J: TRBJ1-5
CDR3: CASSLAPPSNQPQHF
DNA: TGTGCCAGCAGCTTAGCGCCCCCAAGCAATCAGCCCCAGCATTTT

D: TRBD1
size: few
V: TRBV7-4
J: TRBJ2-7
CDR3: CASSQRDRGDYEQYF
DNA: TGTGCCAGCAGCCAACGGGACAGGGGGGACTACGAGCAGTACTTC

D: .
size: .
V: TRBV10-3
J: TRBJ2-4
CDR3: CASSESAGFSAKNIQYF
DNA: TGTGCCAGCAGTGAGAGCGCAGGGTTTTCGGCCAAAAACATTCAGTACTTC

D: .
size: few
V: TRBV20-1
J: TRBJ2-7
CDR3: CSARDVPGRISYEQYF
DNA: TGCAGTGCTAGAGATGTCCCAGGGAGAATTTCCTACGAGCAGTACTTC

D: .
size: .
V: TRBV20-1
J: TRBJ2-4
CDR3: CSAPTGGNIQYF
DNA: TGCAGTGCCCCGACAGGAGGCAACATTCAGTACTTC

D: .
size: .
V: TRBV7-8
J: TRBJ2-2
CDR3: CASSLDGVWTGELFF
DNA: TGTGCCAGCAGCCTGGATGGGGTTTGGACCGGGGAGCTGTTTTTT

D: TRBD1
size: .
V: TRBV29-1
J: TRBJ1-5
CDR3: CSVADRVGQPQHF
DNA: TGCAGCGTTGCCGACAGGGTGGGTCAGCCCCAGCATTTT

D: TRBD1
size: .
V: TRBV9
J: TRBJ1-2
CDR3: CASSPRQGEYYGYTF
DNA: TGTGCCAGCAGCCCCCGACAGGGGGAATACTATGGCTACACCTTC

D: .
size: few
V: TRBV20-1
J: TRBJ1-1
CDR3: CSARDEMNTEAFF
DNA: TGCAGTGCTAGGGACGAGATGAACACTGAAGCTTTCTTT

D: .
size: .
V: TRBV6-6
J: TRBJ1-5
CDR3: CASSYSDDSNQPQHF
DNA: TGTGCCAGCAGTTACTCGGACGATAGCAATCAGCCCCAGCATTTT

D: TRBD1
size: few
V: TRBV25-1
J: TRBJ1-2
CDR3: CASRDRGGYGYTF
DNA: TGTGCCAGTCGGGACAGGGGAGGGTATGGCTACACCTTC

D: .
size: few
V: TRBV7-2
J: TRBJ1-1
CDR3: CASGGGYEAFF
DNA: TGTGCCAGCGGGGGGGGTTATGAAGCTTTCTTT

D: TRBD2
size: few
V: TRBV7-6
J: TRBJ2-1
CDR3: CASTIAGGPYNEQFF
DNA: TGTGCCAGCACCATAGCGGGAGGGCCCTACAATGAGCAGTTCTTC

D: TRBD1
size: few
V: TRBV7-9
J: TRBJ2-7
CDR3: CASSLWTGVYEQYF
DNA: TGTGCCAGCAGCTTGTGGACAGGGGTCTACGAGCAGTACTTC

D: TRBD1
size: once
V: TRBV3-1
J: TRBJ1-2
CDR3: CASSPRQGDRYGYTF
DNA: TGTGCCAGCAGCCCCCGACAGGGGGATCGGTATGGCTACACCTTC

D: .
size: .
V: TRBV12-3/TRBV12-4
J: TRBJ1-1
CDR3: CASSLGVRGTEAFF
DNA: TGTGCCAGCAGTTTAGGGGTTCGGGGAACTGAAGCTTTCTTT

D: TRBD1
size: many
V: TRBV2
J: TRBJ1-4
CDR3: CASTSDRGFVKLFF
DNA: TGTGCCAGCACCTCGGACAGGGGGTTCGTAAAACTGTTTTTT

D: .
size: .
V: TRBV7-9
J: TRBJ2-7
CDR3: CASSYSPLARGEQYF
DNA: TGTGCCAGCAGCTATAGCCCCCTAGCTCGCGGCGAGCAGTACTTC

D: .
size: many
V: TRBV7-2
J: TRBJ2-7
CDR3: CASSLAAGYEQYF
DNA: TGTGCCAGCAGCTTAGCTGCGGGGTACGAGCAGTACTTC

D: TRBD1
size: .
V: TRBV20-1
J: TRBJ1-4
CDR3: CSARGEGAGEKLFF
DNA: TGCAGTGCTAGAGGGGAGGGGGCAGGTGAAAAACTGTTTTTT

D: TRBD2
size: few
V: TRBV20-1
J: TRBJ2-7
CDR3: CSARVGVGGTTYEQYF
DNA: TGCAGTGCTAGAGTGGGAGTCGGAGGGACTACCTACGAGCAGTACTTC

D: .
size: many
V: TRBV7-3
J: TRBJ1-1
CDR3: CASSLNRAGTEAFF
DNA: TGTGCCAGCAGCTTAAACAGGGCTGGCACTGAAGCTTTCTTT

D: .
size: .
V: TRBV7-8
J: TRBJ2-2
CDR3: CASSFGPNTGELFF
DNA: TGTGCCAGCAGCTTCGGGCCTAACACCGGGGAGCTGTTTTTT

D: TRBD1
size: .
V: TRBV2
J: TRBJ1-1
CDR3: CASTPPPGTGGLGTEAFF
DNA: TGTGCCAGCACTCCCCCCCCCGGGACAGGGGGCTTGGGGACTGAAGCTTTCTTT

D: TRBD1
size: many
V: TRBV29-1
J: TRBJ2-7
CDR3: CSVEDRGGKANEQYF
DNA: TGCAGCGTTGAAGATCGAGGGGGCAAAGCGAACGAGCAGTACTTC

D: .
size: .
V: TRBV29-1
J: TRBJ1-6
CDR3: CSVEAGIPLHF
DNA: TGCAGCGTTGAGGCAGGGATTCCCCTCCACTTT

D: .
size: .
V: TRBV7-2
J: TRBJ1-2
CDR3: CASSQYAGGNGYGYTF
DNA: TGTGCCAGCAGCCAATATGCGGGAGGTAACGGCTATGGCTACACCTTC

D: .
size: .
V: TRBV6-5
J: TRBJ1-1
CDR3: CASSYSQGGLRVNTEAFF
DNA: TGTGCCAGCAGTTACTCACAGGGAGGGCTTCGGGTGAACACTGAAGCTTTCTTT

D: .
size: many
V: TRBV7-9
J: TRBJ1-6
CDR3: CASSLSTEGSPLHF
DNA: TGTGCCAGCAGCTTATCCACTGAAGGTTCACCCCTCCACTTT

D: .
size: .
V: TRBV5-6
J: TRBJ2-7
CDR3: CASSSPLKRREQYF
DNA: TGTGCCAGCAGCTCCCCACTAAAACGCCGCGAGCAGTACTTC

D: TRBD1
size: few
V: TRBV7-9
J: TRBJ1-6
CDR3: CASRRTGPSYNSPLHF
DNA: TGTGCCAGCAGGCGGACAGGGCCCTCCTATAATTCACCCCTCCACTTT

D: .
size: .
V: TRBV4-1
J: TRBJ1-2
CDR3: CASSPESSANYGYTF
DNA: TGCGCCAGCAGCCCCGAGTCCTCAGCTAACTATGGCTACACCTTC

D: .
size: .
V: TRBV7-2
J: TRBJ1-5
CDR3: CASSQQTVAQPQHF
DNA: TGCGCCAGCAGCCAACAGACAGTCGCTCAGCCCCAGCATTTT

D: .
size: many
V: TRBV7-9
J: TRBJ2-7
CDR3: CASSLPAGPSYEQYF
DNA: TGTGCCAGCAGCTTGCCGGCGGGGCCTTCCTACGAGCAGTACTTC

D: TRBD1
size: .
V: TRBV7-9
J: TRBJ1-4
CDR3: CASSKGALGEKLFF
DNA: TGTGCCAGCAGCAAGGGGGCCCTGGGTGAAAAACTGTTTTTT

D: TRBD1
size: once
V: TRBV20-1
J: TRBJ1-1
CDR3: CSARGTGGLTEASF
DNA: TGCAGTGCCAGAGGGACAGGGGGCCTCACTGAAGCTTCCTTT

D: TRBD1
size: .
V: TRBV7-9
J: TRBJ1-3
CDR3: CASSPGTGGLSGNTICF
DNA: TGTGCCAGCAGCCCCGGGACAGGGGGTCTTTCGGGAAACACCATATGTTTT

D: TRBD1
size: .
V: TRBV5-1
J: TRBJ1-1
CDR3: CASSTLNRGSTEAFF
DNA: TGCGCCAGCAGCACCCTAAACAGGGGATCCACTGAGGCTTTCTTT

D: TRBD2
size: .
V: TRBV30
J: TRBJ2-3
CDR3: CAVLAGDTDTQYF
DNA: TGTGCCGTCCTAGCGGGAGACACAGATACGCAGTATTTT

D: .
size: .
V: TRBV14
J: TRBJ2-6
CDR3: CASSQDALFSGANVLTF
DNA: TGTGCCAGCAGCCAGGACGCCCTCTTCTCTGGGGCCAACGTCCTGACTTTC